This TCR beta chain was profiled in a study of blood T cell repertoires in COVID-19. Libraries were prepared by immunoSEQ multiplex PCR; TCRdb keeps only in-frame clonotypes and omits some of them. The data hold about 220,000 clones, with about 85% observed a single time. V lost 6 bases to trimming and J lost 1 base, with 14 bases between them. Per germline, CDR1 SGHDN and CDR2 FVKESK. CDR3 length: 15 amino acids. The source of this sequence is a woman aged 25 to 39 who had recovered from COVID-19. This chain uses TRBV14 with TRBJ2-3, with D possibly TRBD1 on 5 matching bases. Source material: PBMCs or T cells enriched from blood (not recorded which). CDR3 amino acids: CASSFRQPGTDTQYF. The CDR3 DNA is TGTGCCAGCAGTTTCCGACAGCCTGGCACAGATACGCAGTATTTT.